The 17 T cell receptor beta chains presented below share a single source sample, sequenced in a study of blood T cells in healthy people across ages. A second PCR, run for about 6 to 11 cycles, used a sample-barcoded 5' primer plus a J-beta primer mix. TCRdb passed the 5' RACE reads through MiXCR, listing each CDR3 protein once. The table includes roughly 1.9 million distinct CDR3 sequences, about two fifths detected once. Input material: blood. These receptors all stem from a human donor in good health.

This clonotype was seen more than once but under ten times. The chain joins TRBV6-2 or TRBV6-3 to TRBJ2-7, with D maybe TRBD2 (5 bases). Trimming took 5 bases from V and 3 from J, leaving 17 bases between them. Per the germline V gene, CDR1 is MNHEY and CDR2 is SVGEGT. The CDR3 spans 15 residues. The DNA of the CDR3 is TGTGCCAGCAGTAGCCCTGGGCACGGGATCTACGAGCAGTACTTC. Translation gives CASSSPGHGIYEQYF.

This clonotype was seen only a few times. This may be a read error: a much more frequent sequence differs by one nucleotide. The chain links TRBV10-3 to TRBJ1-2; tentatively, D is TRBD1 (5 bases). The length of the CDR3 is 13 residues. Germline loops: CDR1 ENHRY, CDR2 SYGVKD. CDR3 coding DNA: TGTGCCATCGGGAGGGGAGCCAACTATGGCCACACCTTC. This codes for CAIGRGANYGHTF.

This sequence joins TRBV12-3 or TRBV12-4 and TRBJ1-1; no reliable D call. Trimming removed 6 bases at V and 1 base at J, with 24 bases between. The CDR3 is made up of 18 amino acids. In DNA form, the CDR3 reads TGTGCCAGCAGATCGTCCGCGATGTGGGTTCCGTCGAACACTGAAGCTTTCTTT. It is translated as CASRSSAMWVPSNTEAFF.

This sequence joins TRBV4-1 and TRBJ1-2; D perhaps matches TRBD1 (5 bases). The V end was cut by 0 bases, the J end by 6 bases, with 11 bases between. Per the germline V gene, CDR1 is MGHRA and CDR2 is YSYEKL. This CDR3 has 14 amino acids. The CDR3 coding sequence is TGCGCCAGCAGCCAAGAGATAGGGGTGGATGGCTACACCTTC. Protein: CASSQEIGVDGYTF.

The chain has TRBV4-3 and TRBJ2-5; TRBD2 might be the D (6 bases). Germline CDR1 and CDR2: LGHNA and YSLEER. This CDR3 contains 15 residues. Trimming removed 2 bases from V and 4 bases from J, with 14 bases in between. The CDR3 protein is CASSQTSSQTETQYF. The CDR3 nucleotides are TGCGCCAGCAGCCAAACTAGCTCCCAAACAGAGACCCAGTACTTC.

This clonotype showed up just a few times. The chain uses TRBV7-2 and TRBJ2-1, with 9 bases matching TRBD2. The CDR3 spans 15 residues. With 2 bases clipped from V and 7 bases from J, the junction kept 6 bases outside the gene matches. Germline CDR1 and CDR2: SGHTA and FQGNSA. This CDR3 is CASSLMGGGANEQFF. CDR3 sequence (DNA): TGTGCCAGCAGCTTAATGGGCGGGGGGGCGAATGAGCAGTTCTTC.

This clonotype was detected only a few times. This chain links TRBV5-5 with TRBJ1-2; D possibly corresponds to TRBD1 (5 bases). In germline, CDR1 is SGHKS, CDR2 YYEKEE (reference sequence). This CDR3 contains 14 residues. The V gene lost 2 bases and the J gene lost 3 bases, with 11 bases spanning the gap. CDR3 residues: CASSFGDSDYGYTF. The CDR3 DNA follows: TGTGCCAGCAGCTTTGGGGACTCTGACTATGGCTACACCTTC.

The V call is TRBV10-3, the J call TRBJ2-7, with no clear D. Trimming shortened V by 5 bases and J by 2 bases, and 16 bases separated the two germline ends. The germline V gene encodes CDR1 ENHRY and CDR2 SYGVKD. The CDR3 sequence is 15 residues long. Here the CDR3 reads CAISLTDGEAYEQYF. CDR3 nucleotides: TGTGCCATCAGTTTAACGGACGGAGAAGCCTACGAGCAGTACTTC.

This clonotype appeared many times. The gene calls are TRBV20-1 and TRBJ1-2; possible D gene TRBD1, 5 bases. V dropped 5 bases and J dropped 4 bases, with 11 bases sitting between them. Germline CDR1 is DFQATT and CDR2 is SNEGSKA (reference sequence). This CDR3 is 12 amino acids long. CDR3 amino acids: CSAGTGGYGYTF. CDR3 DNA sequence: TGCAGTGCTGGTACAGGCGGCTATGGCTACACCTTC.

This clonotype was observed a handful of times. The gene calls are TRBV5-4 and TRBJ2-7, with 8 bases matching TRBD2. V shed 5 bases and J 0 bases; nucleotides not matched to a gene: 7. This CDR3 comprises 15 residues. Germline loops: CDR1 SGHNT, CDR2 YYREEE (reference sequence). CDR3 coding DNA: TGTGCCAGCAGTTCGGGAGGGCAGGGCTCCTACGAGCAGTACTTC. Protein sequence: CASSSGGQGSYEQYF.

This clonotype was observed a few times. The CDR3 here is CATSEGQGYDEQFF. The CDR3 nucleotides read TGTGCCACCAGTGAAGGACAGGGTTACGATGAGCAGTTCTTC. The chain couples TRBV24-1 to TRBJ2-1; 8 bases are shared with TRBD1. Germline loops: CDR1 KGHDR, CDR2 SFDVKD. The CDR3 loop spans 14 amino acids. The J segment lost 8 bases and the V segment lost 4 bases, leaving 6 bases of the junction unmatched.

CDR3 sequence: CSANPARLNTEAFF. CDR3 nucleotide sequence: TGCAGTGCTAACCCCGCAAGGTTGAACACTGAAGCTTTCTTT. The chain links TRBV20-1 to TRBJ1-1, with no clear D. CDR1 is DFQATT and CDR2 is SNEGSKA in the germline V gene (reference sequence). The CDR3 extends over 14 amino acids. The ends were cut back, 4 bases at V and 0 bases at J, with 12 bases in the middle.

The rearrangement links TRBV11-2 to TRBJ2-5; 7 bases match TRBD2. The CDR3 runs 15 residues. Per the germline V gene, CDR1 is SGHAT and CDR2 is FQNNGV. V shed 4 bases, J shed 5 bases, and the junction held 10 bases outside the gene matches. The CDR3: CASSSLERGLETQYF. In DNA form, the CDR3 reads TGTGCCAGCAGCTCACTCGAGCGGGGTTTGGAGACCCAGTACTTC.

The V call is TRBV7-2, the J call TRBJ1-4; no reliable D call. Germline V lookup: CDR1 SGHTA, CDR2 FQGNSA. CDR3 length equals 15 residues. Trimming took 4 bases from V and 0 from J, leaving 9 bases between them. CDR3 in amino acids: CASSSPTTTNEKLFF. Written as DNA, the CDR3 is TGTGCCAGCAGCTCGCCGACCACAACTAATGAAAAACTGTTTTTT.

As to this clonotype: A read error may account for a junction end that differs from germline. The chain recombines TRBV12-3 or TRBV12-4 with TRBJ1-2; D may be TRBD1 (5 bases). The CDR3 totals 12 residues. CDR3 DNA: TGTGCCAGCGGATGGGGCGGCTATGACTACACCTTC. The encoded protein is CASGWGGYDYTF.

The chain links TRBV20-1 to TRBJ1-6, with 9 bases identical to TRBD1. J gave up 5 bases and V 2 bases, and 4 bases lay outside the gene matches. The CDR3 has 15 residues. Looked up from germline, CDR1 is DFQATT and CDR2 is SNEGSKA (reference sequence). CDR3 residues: CSARPGTGHNSPLHF. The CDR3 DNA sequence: TGCAGTGCTAGACCAGGGACAGGGCATAATTCACCCCTCCACTTT.

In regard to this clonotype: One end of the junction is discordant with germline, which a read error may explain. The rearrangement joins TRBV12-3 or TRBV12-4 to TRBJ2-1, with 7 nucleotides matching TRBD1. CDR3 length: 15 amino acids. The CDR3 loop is CARSLRDSSYNEQFF. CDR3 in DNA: TGTGCCAGGAGTTTAAGGGACAGCTCCTACAATGAGCAGTTCTTC.